This T cell receptor (beta chain) was observed in a study of beta chain features in type 1 diabetes. Study details: On cell yields, gender and age, patients and healthy donors were similar.

The authors sorted CD4+ naive, central memory, regulatory and stem cell-like memory cells via CD45RO/CCR7/CD25/CD127/CD95/CD27. Notes on this clone: Its target is unknown. Other nucleotide sequences from this sample produce the same CDR3.

Study results and limitations: Moderate yet significant TCRB CDR3 shortening was seen in Type 1 diabetes patients in all four CD4+ subsets.

The CDR3 sequence is 14 residues long. CDR1 SGHTA and CDR2 FQGTGA come from the germline V gene. Trimming cost V 3 bases and J 1 base, with 9 bases left between them. The authors reverse transcribed all of the isolated RNA, so sequencing captured expressed TCRB transcripts. The repertoire was sequenced with immunoSEQ multiplex PCR; TCRdb's copy has only in-frame clones and lacks some. In the table there are some 190,000 clones, roughly 8% of which are singletons. This receptor was obtained from a woman in her forties with type 1 diabetes. The specimen sequenced was central memory CD4+ T cells from blood. J is TRBJ2-5 and V is TRBV7-3, with D perhaps matching TRBD2 (6 bases). CDR3: CASSFSGGQETQYF. In DNA form, the CDR3 reads TGTGCCAGCAGCTTCTCCGGGGGCCAAGAGACCCAGTACTTC.